This TCR beta chain was captured by sequencing in a study of blood T cell repertoires in COVID-19. The overall study: COVID-19 samples from acute and convalescent phases originated in the United States, Italy and Spain. Sources were T cells, B-cell-depleted T cells, or PBMCs; the material itself was cDNA or gDNA.

The ends were cut back, 3 bases at V and 6 bases at J, with 14 bases in the middle. The CDR3 contains 15 residues. Per the germline V gene, CDR1 is SEHNR and CDR2 is FQNEAQ (reference sequence). Authors' analysis steps: Amplification of reference gene primers was used by the study to estimate nucleated cell counts. Sequenced by immunoSEQ multiplex PCR; TCRdb stores in-frame clones only, minus some. V, J and clone size reflect that table, while D and trimming were determined from the DNA. Found here are approximately 240,000 clones, 80% to 90% of them singletons; the top ten hold roughly 2.8%. Sequencing input: peripheral blood. This rearrangement joins TRBV7-9 to TRBJ2-2; D is possibly TRBD2 (6 bases). The TCR comes from a man aged 45-65 years who had recovered from COVID-19. The CDR3 DNA sequence: TGTGCCAGCAGCTTTGGGCCGGGAGTGGCCGGGGAGCTGTTTTTT. It codes for CASSFGPGVAGELFF.